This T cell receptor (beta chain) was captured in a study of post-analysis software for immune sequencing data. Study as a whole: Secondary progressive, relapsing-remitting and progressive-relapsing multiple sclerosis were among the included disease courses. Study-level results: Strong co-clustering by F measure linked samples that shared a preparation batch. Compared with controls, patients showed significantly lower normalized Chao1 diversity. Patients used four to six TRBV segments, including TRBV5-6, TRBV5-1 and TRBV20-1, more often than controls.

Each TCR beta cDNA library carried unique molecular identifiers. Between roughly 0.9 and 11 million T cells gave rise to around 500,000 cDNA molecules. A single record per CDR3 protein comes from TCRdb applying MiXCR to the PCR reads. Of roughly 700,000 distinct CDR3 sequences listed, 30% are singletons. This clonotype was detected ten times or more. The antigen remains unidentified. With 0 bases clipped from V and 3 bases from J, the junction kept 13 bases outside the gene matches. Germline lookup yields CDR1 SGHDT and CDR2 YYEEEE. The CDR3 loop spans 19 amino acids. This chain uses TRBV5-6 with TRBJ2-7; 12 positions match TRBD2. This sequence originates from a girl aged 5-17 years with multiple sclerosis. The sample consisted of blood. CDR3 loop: CASSLGQLAGGFTYYEQYF. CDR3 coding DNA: TGTGCCAGCAGCTTGGGCCAACTAGCGGGGGGATTCACTTACTACGAGCAGTACTTC.